This TCR beta chain was captured in a study of T-cell memory formation after mild COVID-19. Study-level background: The two donors had largely donor-specific TCR clusters.

Using constant-segment primers, 5'RACE produced TCR alpha and TCR beta cDNA libraries carrying sample barcodes and UMIs. Via MiXCR, TCRdb re-called the 5' RACE reads, giving one row per CDR3 protein. The table records around 310,000 distinct CDR3 sequences, about a sixth of them present only once. Study-level points and caveats: From day 15 to 85, contracting clones were balanced between CD4 and CD8, whereas later expanders leaned toward CD4+. Among clones peaking at day 37 in the second wave, SARS-CoV-2 specificity remained unconfirmed.

J lost 6 bases, V lost 7 bases, and 6 bases had no gene match. In germline, CDR1 is KGHDR, CDR2 SFDVKD. This CDR3 is 13 amino acids long. This clonotype was counted between two and nine times. Its matching antigen is unknown. Sequenced input: PBMCs or a T cell subset sorted from them (not recorded which). The V call is TRBV24-1, the J call TRBJ2-3; 7 bases line up with TRBD1. The receptor was derived from a man aged 18 to 30 who had mild COVID-19 (a few samples of this study predate the infection). Cell type and time point are not known. The CDR3: CATSQGQFDTQYF. Written as DNA, the CDR3 is TGTGCCACCAGCCAGGGACAGTTTGATACGCAGTATTTT.